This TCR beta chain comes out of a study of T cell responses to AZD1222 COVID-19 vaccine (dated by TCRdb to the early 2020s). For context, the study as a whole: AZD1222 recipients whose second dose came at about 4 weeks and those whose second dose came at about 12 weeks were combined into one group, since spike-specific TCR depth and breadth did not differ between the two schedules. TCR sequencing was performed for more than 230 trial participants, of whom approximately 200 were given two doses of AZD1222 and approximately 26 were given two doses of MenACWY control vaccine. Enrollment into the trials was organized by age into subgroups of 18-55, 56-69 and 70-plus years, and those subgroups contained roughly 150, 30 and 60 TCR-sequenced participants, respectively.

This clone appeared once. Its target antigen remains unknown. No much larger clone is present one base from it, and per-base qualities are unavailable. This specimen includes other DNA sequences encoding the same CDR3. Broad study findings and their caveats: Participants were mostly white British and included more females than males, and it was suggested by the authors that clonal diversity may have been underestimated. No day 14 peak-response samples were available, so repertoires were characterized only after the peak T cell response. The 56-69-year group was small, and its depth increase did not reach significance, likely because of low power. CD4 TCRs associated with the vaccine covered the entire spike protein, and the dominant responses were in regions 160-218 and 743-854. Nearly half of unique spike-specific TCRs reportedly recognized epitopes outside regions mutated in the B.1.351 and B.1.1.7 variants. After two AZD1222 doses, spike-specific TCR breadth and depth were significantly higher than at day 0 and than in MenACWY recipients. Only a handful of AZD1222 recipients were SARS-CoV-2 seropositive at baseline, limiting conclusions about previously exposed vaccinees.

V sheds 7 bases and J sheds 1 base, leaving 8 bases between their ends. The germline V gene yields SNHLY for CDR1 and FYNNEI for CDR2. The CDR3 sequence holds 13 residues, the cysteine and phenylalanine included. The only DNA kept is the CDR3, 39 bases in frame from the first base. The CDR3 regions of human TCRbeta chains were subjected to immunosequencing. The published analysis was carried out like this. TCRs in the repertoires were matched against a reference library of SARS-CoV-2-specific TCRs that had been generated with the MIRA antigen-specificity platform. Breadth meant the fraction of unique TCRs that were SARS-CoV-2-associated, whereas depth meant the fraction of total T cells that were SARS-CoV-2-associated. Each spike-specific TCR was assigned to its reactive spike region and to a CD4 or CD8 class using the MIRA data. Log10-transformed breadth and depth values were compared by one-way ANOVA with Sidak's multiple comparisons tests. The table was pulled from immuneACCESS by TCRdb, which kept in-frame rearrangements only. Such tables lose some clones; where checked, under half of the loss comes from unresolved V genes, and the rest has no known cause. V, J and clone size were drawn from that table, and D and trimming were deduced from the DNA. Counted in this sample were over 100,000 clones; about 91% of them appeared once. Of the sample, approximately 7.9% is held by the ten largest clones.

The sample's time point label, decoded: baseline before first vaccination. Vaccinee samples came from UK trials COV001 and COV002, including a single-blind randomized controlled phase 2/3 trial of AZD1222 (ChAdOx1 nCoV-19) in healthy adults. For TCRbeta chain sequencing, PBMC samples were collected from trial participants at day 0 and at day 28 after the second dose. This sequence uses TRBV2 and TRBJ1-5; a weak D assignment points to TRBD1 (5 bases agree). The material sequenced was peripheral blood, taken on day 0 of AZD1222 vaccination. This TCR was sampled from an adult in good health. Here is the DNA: TGTGCCAGCACGACAGACAGCAATCAGCCCCAGCATTTT. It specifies CASTTDSNQPQHF.